This passage covers 26 T cell receptor beta chains from one sample sequenced in a study of cytomegalovirus exposure and HLA in healthy donors (dated by TCRdb to 2015 to 2018). The method was the immunoSEQ multiplex PCR assay. For the multiplex PCR, a mixture combining 60 forward primers for TCR Vbeta segments and 13 reverse primers for TCR Jbeta segments was used. The source is immuneACCESS, and TCRdb retained only in-frame sequences with V and J called. Part of the clones is not carried over; for the studies checked, unresolved V genes explain less than half of this, and the remainder is unexplained. This sample lists fewer than 200,000 clones; approximately 84% were detected once. 4.5% of the sample lies in the top ten. The sequenced sample consisted of PBMCs. These receptors all come from a woman between 50 and 59 years old in good health and CMV-seropositive.

The chain employs TRBV5-1 and TRBJ2-2; 14 bases are a match to TRBD2. The CDR3 extends over 18 amino acids. The V gene's germline CDR1 is SGHRS and CDR2 YFSETQ. The V segment lost 2 bases and the J segment 5 bases; nucleotides outside the gene matches: 8. CDR3 sequence (DNA): TGCGCCAGCAGCTTAGTGGGACTAGCGGGAGCAGGGACCGGGGAGCTGTTTTTT. Protein product: CASSLVGLAGAGTGELFF. Together with reference TRBV5-1 and TRBJ2-2, the CDR3 gives the full variable domain: KAGVTQTPRYLIKTRGQQVTLSCSPISGHRSVSWYQQTPGQGLQFLFEYFSETQRNKGNFPGRFSGRQFSNSRSEMNVSTLELGDSALYLCASSLVGLAGAGTGELFFGEGSRLTVL.

This clone was observed a few times. This chain joins TRBV5-1 and TRBJ2-5, with TRBD1 matching over 7 bases. In germline, CDR1 is SGHRS, CDR2 YFSETQ. The CDR3 covers 13 residues. V dropped 5 bases and J dropped 5; count of bases not matched to a gene: 6. The CDR3: CASSDRVGETQYF. Written as DNA, the CDR3 is TGCGCCAGCAGTGACAGGGTGGGGGAGACCCAGTACTTC.

This sequence joins TRBV27 and TRBJ2-5; 7 bases are shared with TRBD2. The end of the DNA fits TRBJ2-7 better, so the J call may be wrong. This CDR3 contains 18 residues. Germline V gene lookup returns CDR1 MNHEY and CDR2 SMNVEV (reference sequence). This chain's CDR3 is CASSNLPKRGPSAYEQYF. CDR3 DNA sequence: TGTGCCAGCAGCAACCTCCCCAAGCGGGGTCCAAGTGCCTACGAGCAGTACTTC.

The chain combines TRBV7-9 with TRBJ1-2, with 7 bases fitting TRBD1. Losses at the gene ends were 5 bases for V and 6 bases for J; bases not matched to a gene: 0. Per germline, CDR1 SEHNR and CDR2 FQNEAQ (reference sequence). This CDR3 comprises 11 residues. The CDR3 sequence is CASSTGDGYTF. The CDR3 DNA reads as TGTGCCAGCAGCACAGGGGATGGCTACACCTTC.

The J gene is TRBJ2-5, the V gene TRBV11-2; 8 bases line up with TRBD2. The V and J ends lost 5 bases and 1 base, in that order; junction bases with no gene match: 9. The germline V gene encodes CDR1 SGHAT and CDR2 FQNNGV. The CDR3 sequence is 16 residues long. The CDR3 bases are TGTGCCAGCAGCCCCCCCCCGGGGGGGCCCCAAGAGACCCAGTACTTC. Amino acid sequence: CASSPPPGGPQETQYF.

The gene calls are TRBV9 and TRBJ1-1, with D unresolved. The CDR3 has 13 residues. The germline gives CDR1 SGDLS, CDR2 YYNGEE. Trimming cost V 4 bases and J 1 base, with 8 bases left between them. The DNA for the CDR3 is TGTGCCAGCAGCCAACAGTCGAACACTGAAGCTTTCTTT. This codes for CASSQQSNTEAFF.

The V and J genes are TRBV4-1 and TRBJ2-7; D possibly corresponds to TRBD1 (5 bases). Trimming pared 0 bases from V and 0 bases from J, leaving 9 bases between. The germline gives CDR1 MGHRA, CDR2 YSYEKL. The CDR3 extends over 15 amino acids. CDR3 in amino acids: CASSQESDSSYEQYF. The CDR3 DNA follows: TGCGCCAGCAGCCAAGAATCCGACAGCTCCTACGAGCAGTACTTC.

This clone has a single count. The DNA for the CDR3 is TGCGCCAGCAGCTTGCTAGGGGGGAGGGGTGACGATACGCAGTATTTT. Residues: CASSLLGGRGDDTQYF. V usage is TRBV5-1 and J usage is TRBJ2-3; weak D call: TRBD2 (7 bases). Germline CDR1 SGHRS, CDR2 YFSETQ. The ends were cut back, 1 base at V and 6 bases at J, with 18 bases in the middle. CDR3 size: 16 residues.

CDR3 region: CAISESNVDYTQYF. The CDR3 DNA follows: TGTGCCATCAGTGAGTCGAATGTAGATTATACGCAGTATTTT. V and J are TRBV10-3 and TRBJ2-3, with D uncertain. Deletions cut 0 bases from V and 7 bases from J, with 11 bases between. The CDR3 spans 14 residues. Germline CDR1 is ENHRY and CDR2 is SYGVKD.

In its sample, this clone was seen a few times. The genes are TRBV15 and TRBJ1-1; the D is unclear. Germline-derived CDR1 and CDR2 are LNHNV and YYDKDF (reference sequence). This CDR3 has 12 amino acids. V dropped 0 bases and J dropped 7 bases, with 6 bases sitting between them. The CDR3 coding sequence is TGTGCCACCAGCAGAGATGATAGTGAAGCTTTCTTT. It is translated as CATSRDDSEAFF.

The rearrangement joins TRBV28 to TRBJ1-3; TRBD1 is a possible D gene (5 bases). Germline values: CDR1 MDHEN, CDR2 SYDVKM. V was cut by 6 bases and J by 2 bases, with 20 bases left in between. This CDR3 has 17 residues. Written as DNA, the CDR3 is TGTGCCAGCAGCAGGGTGGGTCCTGGCCCTCCTGGAAACACCATATATTTT. Protein sequence: CASSRVGPGPPGNTIYF. The full variable domain, in which reference TRBV28 and TRBJ1-3 provide the parts outside the CDR3, is DVKVTQSSRYLVKRTGEKVFLECVQDMDHENMFWYRQDPGLGLRLIYFSYDVKMKEKGDIPEGYSVSREKKERFSLILESASTNQTSMYLCASSRVGPGPPGNTIYFGEGSWLTVV.

The rearrangement links TRBV7-8 to TRBJ2-3; D is ambiguous. Germline CDR1 and CDR2: SGHVS and FQNEAQ. This CDR3 contains 12 residues. Trimming took 3 bases from V and 11 from J, leaving 12 bases between them. DNA for the CDR3: TGTGCCAGCAGCTTTCACTCATCTGGGCAGTATTTT. The encoded protein is CASSFHSSGQYF.

This clone was picked up a small number of times. The chain carries TRBV2 and TRBJ2-2; TRBD2 aligns across 11 bases. The CDR3 is 14 residues long. The germline gives CDR1 SNHLY, CDR2 FYNNEI. V was clipped by 9 bases and J by 1 base; unmatched bases: 1. CDR3 bases: TGTGCCAGTAGCGGGAGGGTGAACACCGGGGAGCTGTTTTTT. Protein product: CASSGRVNTGELFF.

As concerns this clone: One end of the junction does not line up with germline, which may come from a read error. Other nucleotide sequences in the sample specify the same CDR3. The chain employs TRBV7-7 and TRBJ2-5; 8 nucleotides agree with TRBD1. The CDR3 runs to 15 residues. Germline CDR1 SSHAT, CDR2 FNYEAQ (reference sequence). CDR3 nucleotides: TGTGCTAGCAGCTTAGGCGGGACAGGTCAAGAGACCCAGTACTTC. Its translation: CASSLGGTGQETQYF.

The rearrangement joins TRBV10-1 to TRBJ2-1, with 9 bases identical to TRBD1. The germline CDR1 and CDR2 sequences are WNHNN and SYGVQD (reference sequence). This CDR3 has 15 amino acids. V was pared by 3 bases and J by 6 bases, with 6 bases of the junction left unmatched. CDR3 sequence: CASSDRDRVSNEQFF. The CDR3 DNA reads as TGCGCCAGCAGTGACCGGGACAGGGTTAGCAATGAGCAGTTCTTC.

The chain uses TRBV25-1 and TRBJ2-7, with D uncertain. V was shortened by 6 bases and J by 2 bases, with 5 bases between the two germline ends. From germline, CDR1 is MGHDK and CDR2 SYGVNS. The CDR3 has 11 residues. The CDR3 loop is CASSGAYEQYF. The CDR3 DNA is TGTGCCAGCAGCGGAGCCTACGAGCAGTACTTC.

This chain uses TRBV6-5 with TRBJ1-5; D call uncertain. Germline values: CDR1 MNHEY, CDR2 SVGAGI. The CDR3 extends over 13 amino acids. Trimming removed 2 bases at V and 3 bases at J, with 5 bases between. DNA for the CDR3: TGTGCCAGCAGTTACAGCACCAATCAGCCCCAGCATTTT. Protein sequence: CASSYSTNQPQHF.

The chain joins TRBV7-6 to TRBJ1-1; D is perhaps TRBD1 (6 bases). Trimming shortened V by 3 bases and J by 5 bases, and 22 bases separated the two germline ends. CDR3 size: 17 residues. Germline V gives CDR1 SGHVS, CDR2 FNYEAQ. Written as DNA, the CDR3 is TGTGCCAGCAGCTTCCATCGTGAGGGGGGGCCGGGGACTGAAGCTTTCTTT. Protein sequence: CASSFHREGGPGTEAFF. Variable domain in full (rest from reference TRBV7-6 and TRBJ1-1): GAGVSQSPRYKVTKRGQDVALRCDPISGHVSLYWYRQALGQGPEFLTYFNYEAQQDKSGLPNDRFSAERPEGSISTLTIQRTEQRDSAMYRCASSFHREGGPGTEAFFGQGTRLTVV.

The chain recombines TRBV18 with TRBJ2-1; 11 bases align to TRBD1. CDR1 is KGHSH and CDR2 is LQKENI in the germline V gene. The CDR3 runs 15 residues. V trimming: 3 bases; J trimming: 4 bases; junction bases outside the gene matches: 2. CDR3 bases: TGTGCCAGCTCACCGGGACAGGGGGGGTACAATGAGCAGTTCTTC. Protein product: CASSPGQGGYNEQFF.

The V and J genes are TRBV2 and TRBJ2-3; 15 nucleotides match TRBD2. V shed 6 bases, J shed 2 bases, and the junction held 12 bases outside the gene matches. The CDR3 is 19 amino acids. Germline CDR1 reads SNHLY; CDR2 reads FYNNEI. As DNA, the CDR3 is TGTGCCAGCAGCCATGTGGGACTAGCGGGGGGCGAAATCACAGATACGCAGTATTTT. Translation gives CASSHVGLAGGEITDTQYF.

The V call is TRBV5-1, the J call TRBJ1-2; D uncertain. The CDR3 covers 14 residues. V was clipped by 0 bases and J by 6 bases, with 12 bases between them. CDR1 SGHRS and CDR2 YFSETQ come from the germline V gene. CDR3 nucleotides: TGCGCCAGCAGCTTGGGCCAGAATATTGATGGCTACACCTTC. Amino acid sequence: CASSLGQNIDGYTF.

The CDR3 loop reads CAAWGVVSNQPQHF. The CDR3 DNA sequence: TGTGCCGCGTGGGGGGTAGTGAGCAATCAGCCCCAGCATTTT. The gene calls are TRBV6-5 and TRBJ1-5; D might be TRBD1 (5 bases). Per germline, CDR1 MNHEY and CDR2 SVGAGI. CDR3 size: 14 residues. V shed 11 bases and J shed 1 base, with 15 bases lying between them.

With respect to this clone: Within the sample, other DNA sequences also encode this same CDR3. This chain uses TRBV14 with TRBJ2-7, with D tentatively TRBD1 (5 bases). This CDR3 has 11 residues. From germline, CDR1 is SGHDN and CDR2 FVKESK. Deletions cut 4 bases from V and 4 bases from J, with 5 bases between. This CDR3 is CASSPGYEQYF. The CDR3 DNA follows: TGTGCCAGCAGCCCAGGGTACGAGCAGTACTTC.

The V call is TRBV5-1, the J call TRBJ2-1, with 8 nucleotides matching TRBD2. Germline V gene sequence: CDR1 SGHRS, CDR2 YFSETQ. The CDR3 length is 15 residues. The junction had 7 bases not matched to a gene; V was cut back by 8 bases and J by 0 bases. The CDR3 sequence is CASTYGGASYNEQFF. CDR3 in DNA: TGCGCCAGTACTTACGGGGGGGCCTCCTACAATGAGCAGTTCTTC.

The chain couples TRBV11-2 to TRBJ2-5, with TRBD1 as a possible D gene (6 bases). This CDR3 contains 16 residues. V gave up 5 bases and J gave up 5 bases, with 21 bases separating them. Germline assignment: CDR1 SGHAT and CDR2 FQNNGV. The CDR3 nucleotides read TGTGCCAGCAGCCACCAGGCAGGACAGATGAGGGAGACCCAGTACTTC. This codes for CASSHQAGQMRETQYF.

The table lists this clone with a few counts. The rearrangement joins TRBV27 to TRBJ2-7; 9 bases match TRBD1. V trimming: 11 bases; J trimming: 3 bases; junction bases outside the gene matches: 11. The CDR3 consists of 14 residues. Germline loops: CDR1 MNHEY, CDR2 SMNVEV (reference sequence). The CDR3 nucleotides read TGTGCCTCCCAACCTGACAGGGGGAGCTACGAGCAGTACTTC. This gives the protein CASQPDRGSYEQYF.